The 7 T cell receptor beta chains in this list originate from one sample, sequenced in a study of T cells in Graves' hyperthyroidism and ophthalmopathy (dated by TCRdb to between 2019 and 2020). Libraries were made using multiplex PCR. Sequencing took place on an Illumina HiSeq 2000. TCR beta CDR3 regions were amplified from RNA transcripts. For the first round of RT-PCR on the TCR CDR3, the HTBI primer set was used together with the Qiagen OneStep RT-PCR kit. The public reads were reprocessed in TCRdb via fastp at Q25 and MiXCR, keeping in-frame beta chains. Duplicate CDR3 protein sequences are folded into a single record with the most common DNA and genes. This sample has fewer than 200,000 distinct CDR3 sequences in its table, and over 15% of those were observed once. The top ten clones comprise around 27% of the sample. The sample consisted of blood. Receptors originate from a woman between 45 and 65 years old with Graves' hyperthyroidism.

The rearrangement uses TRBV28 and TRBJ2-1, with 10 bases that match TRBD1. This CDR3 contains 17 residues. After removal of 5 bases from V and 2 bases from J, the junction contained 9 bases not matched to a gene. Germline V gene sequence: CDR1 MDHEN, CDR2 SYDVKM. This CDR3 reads CASSPRPGQGPYNEQFF. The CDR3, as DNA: TGTGCCAGCAGTCCACGCCCGGGACAGGGGCCCTACAATGAGCAGTTCTTC.

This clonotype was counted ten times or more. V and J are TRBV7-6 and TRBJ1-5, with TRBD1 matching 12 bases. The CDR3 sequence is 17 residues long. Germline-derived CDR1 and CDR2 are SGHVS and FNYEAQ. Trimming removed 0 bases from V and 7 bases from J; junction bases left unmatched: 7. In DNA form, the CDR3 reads TGTGCCAGCAGCTTAGCGGGGGGACAGGGGGCATCACAGCCCCAGCATTTT. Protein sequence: CASSLAGGQGASQPQHF. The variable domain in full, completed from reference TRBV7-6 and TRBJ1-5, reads GAGVSQSPRYKVTKRGQDVALRCDPISGHVSLYWYRQALGQGPEFLTYFNYEAQQDKSGLPNDRFSAERPEGSISTLTIQRTEQRDSAMYRCASSLAGGQGASQPQHFGDGTRLSIL.

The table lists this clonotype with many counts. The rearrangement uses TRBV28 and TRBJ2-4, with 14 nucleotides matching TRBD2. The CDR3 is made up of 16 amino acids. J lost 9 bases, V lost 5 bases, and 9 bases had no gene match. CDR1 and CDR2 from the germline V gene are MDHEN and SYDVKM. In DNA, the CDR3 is TGTGCCAGCAGTCCCCATGGGACTAGCGGGGGTGCCATTCAGTACTTC. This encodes CASSPHGTSGGAIQYF.

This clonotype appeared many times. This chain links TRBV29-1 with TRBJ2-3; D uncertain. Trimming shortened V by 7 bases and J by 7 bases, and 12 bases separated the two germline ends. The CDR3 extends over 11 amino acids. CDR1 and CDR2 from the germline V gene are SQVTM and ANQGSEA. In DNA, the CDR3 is TGCAGCGCCCGCTCTGACAATACGCAGTATTTT. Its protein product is CSARSDNTQYF.

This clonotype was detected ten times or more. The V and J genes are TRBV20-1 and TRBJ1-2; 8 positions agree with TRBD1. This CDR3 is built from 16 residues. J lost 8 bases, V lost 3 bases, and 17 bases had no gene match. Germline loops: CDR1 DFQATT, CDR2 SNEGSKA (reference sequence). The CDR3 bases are TGCAGTGCTAGTTCCACTCGACAGGGGCGGTCGGGCGGCTACACCTTC. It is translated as CSASSTRQGRSGGYTF.

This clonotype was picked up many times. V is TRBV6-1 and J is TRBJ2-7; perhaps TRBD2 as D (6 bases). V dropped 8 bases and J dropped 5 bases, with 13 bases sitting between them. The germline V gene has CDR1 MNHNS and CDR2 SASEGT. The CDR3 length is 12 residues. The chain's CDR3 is CASGGYGDEQYF. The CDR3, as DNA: TGTGCCAGCGGGGGGTATGGGGACGAGCAGTACTTC.

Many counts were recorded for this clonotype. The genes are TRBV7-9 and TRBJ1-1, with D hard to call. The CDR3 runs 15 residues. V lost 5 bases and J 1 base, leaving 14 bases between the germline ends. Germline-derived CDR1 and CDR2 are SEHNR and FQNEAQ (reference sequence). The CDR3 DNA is TGTGCCAGCAGCCCGACCGGGCTTACGAACACTGAAGCTTTCTTT. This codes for CASSPTGLTNTEAFF.